These 24 T cell receptor beta chains were sequenced from one sample in a study of T cell responses to AZD1222 COVID-19 vaccine. The protocol was immunoSEQ multiplex PCR, while the TCRdb copy is restricted to in-frame clones and leaves out a portion. The data contain 75,000 to 95,000 clones, around 92% of them singletons. Sample: peripheral blood, taken on day 0 of MenACWY control vaccination. The receptors originated from an adult in good health.

The CDR3 sequence: CASSPGLAGAETQYF. The CDR3, as DNA: TGTGCCAGTAGTCCCGGACTAGCGGGGGCCGAGACCCAGTACTTC. The gene calls are TRBV19 and TRBJ2-5, with 13 bases lining up with TRBD2. V shed 5 bases and J 5 bases; nucleotides not matched to a gene: 5. The CDR3 extends over 15 amino acids. CDR1 is LNHDA and CDR2 is SQIVND in the germline V gene (reference sequence).

This sequence joins TRBV28 and TRBJ1-2; D might be TRBD1 (5 bases). The CDR3 sequence is 15 residues long. Germline CDR1 and CDR2: MDHEN and SYDVKM. V was clipped by 6 bases and J by 4 bases, with 18 bases between them. This CDR3 is CASSASDSGFYGYTF. The DNA for the CDR3 is TGTGCCAGCAGCGCATCAGACAGCGGATTCTATGGCTACACCTTC.

The chain couples TRBV11-3 to TRBJ2-3; no clear D. This CDR3 contains 13 residues. V was shortened by 1 base and J by 4 bases, with 6 bases between the two germline ends. Germline V gene lookup returns CDR1 SGHNT and CDR2 YENEEA. The CDR3 sequence is CASSLGGADTQYF. CDR3 DNA: TGTGCCAGCAGCTTAGGTGGGGCAGATACGCAGTATTTT.

CDR3 sequence: CASSFRTTGARTEAFF. The CDR3 nucleotides read TGTGCCAGCAGTTTTCGAACTACAGGGGCGAGGACTGAAGCTTTCTTT. This chain uses TRBV2 with TRBJ1-1; 7 nucleotides align to TRBD1. Trimming at V came to 5 bases and at J to 5 bases, leaving 14 bases not matched to a gene. Germline CDR1 and CDR2: SNHLY and FYNNEI. The CDR3 spans 16 residues.

The chain links TRBV2 to TRBJ1-1, with D hard to call. The V gene's germline CDR1 is SNHLY and CDR2 FYNNEI. The CDR3 has 14 amino acids. With 6 bases removed from V and 11 bases from J, the gap between germline ends came to 22 bases. The CDR3 reads CASRVGPGVVGAFF. The CDR3 DNA is TGTGCCAGCAGAGTCGGACCTGGAGTGGTCGGCGCTTTCTTT. Drawing the rest from reference TRBV2 and TRBJ1-1, the complete variable domain is EPEVTQTPSHQVTQMGQEVILRCVPISNHLYFYWYRQILGQKVEFLVSFYNNEISEKSEIFDDQFSVERPDGSNFTLKIRSTKLEDSAMYFCASRVGPGVVGAFFGQGTRLTVV.

This chain links TRBV19 with TRBJ1-2; D is ambiguous. The CDR3 runs 12 residues. V lost 6 bases, J lost 1 base, and 6 bases lay in between. Germline CDR1 reads LNHDA; CDR2 reads SQIVND (reference sequence). The chain's CDR3 is CASRVDNYGYTF. CDR3 DNA: TGTGCCAGTAGGGTGGATAACTATGGCTACACCTTC.

The rearrangement uses TRBV6-2 or TRBV6-3 and TRBJ1-1; the match to TRBD1 covers 8 bases. V dropped 2 bases and J dropped 11; count of bases not matched to a gene: 10. The CDR3 is 14 residues long. Germline V gene lookup returns CDR1 MNHEY and CDR2 SVGEGT. CDR3 sequence reads: CASSYPIQGALAFF. DNA for the CDR3: TGTGCCAGCAGTTACCCAATTCAGGGGGCTTTGGCTTTCTTT.

This chain connects TRBV4-3 to TRBJ1-2, with 7 bases matching TRBD1. Germline V gives CDR1 LGHNA, CDR2 YSLEER. V was pared by 0 bases and J by 8 bases, with 6 bases of the junction left unmatched. This CDR3 has 14 residues. The CDR3 DNA sequence: TGCGCCAGCAGCCAAGAGTGGGAAGGGGGCGGCTACACCTTC. This encodes CASSQEWEGGGYTF.

The chain combines TRBV9 with TRBJ1-3; the D gene is possibly TRBD1 (6 bases). Germline V gives CDR1 SGDLS, CDR2 YYNGEE. Trimming removed 0 bases at V and 4 bases at J, with 17 bases between. This CDR3 is built from 17 residues. The CDR3 DNA is TGTGCCAGCAGCGTAGCCGCTGGGGGGGCGCCCGGAAACACCATATATTTT. Residues: CASSVAAGGAPGNTIYF.

The V call is TRBV10-1, the J call TRBJ1-1; 12 bases are a match to TRBD1. Looked up from germline, CDR1 is WNHNN and CDR2 is SYGVQD (reference sequence). The V and J ends lost 2 bases and 6 bases, in that order; junction bases with no gene match: 4. The CDR3 loop spans 15 amino acids. CDR3 nucleotide sequence: TGCGCCAGCAGTGAGGGGGGACAGGGGGCGCCTGAAGCTTTCTTT. This gives the protein CASSEGGQGAPEAFF.

This clone was counted only a few times. The chain recombines TRBV7-9 with TRBJ1-1; D is uncertain. The CDR3 spans 12 residues. Trimming removed 1 base at V and 4 bases at J, with 4 bases between. The germline V gene encodes CDR1 SEHNR and CDR2 FQNEAQ (reference sequence). CDR3: CASSLDPTEAFF. As DNA, the CDR3 is TGTGCCAGCAGCTTAGACCCCACTGAAGCTTTCTTT.

This rearrangement joins TRBV4-3 to TRBJ1-5; D remains ambiguous. V was pared by 2 bases and J by 0 bases, with 8 bases between. The V gene's germline CDR1 is LGHNA and CDR2 YSLEER. This CDR3 contains 15 residues. CDR3 nucleotides: TGCGCCAGCAGCCAACTGATAAGTAGCAATCAGCCCCAGCATTTT. Its protein is CASSQLISSNQPQHF.

The J gene is TRBJ1-5, the V gene TRBV2; D call uncertain. The CDR3 runs to 12 residues. The ends were cut back, 6 bases at V and 4 bases at J, with 7 bases in the middle. CDR1 is SNHLY, CDR2 FYNNEI, per germline. The CDR3 region is CASRTQNQPQHF. The CDR3 DNA follows: TGTGCCAGCAGGACCCAAAATCAGCCCCAGCATTTT.

The chain combines TRBV6-1 with TRBJ2-1, with TRBD2 identical over 8 bases. Unmatched junction bases numbered 6, after V lost 9 bases and J lost 5 bases. The CDR3 length is 13 residues. The V gene's germline CDR1 is MNHNS and CDR2 SASEGT. As DNA, the CDR3 is TGTGCCAGTAAGCGGGGGACCGACAATGAGCAGTTCTTC. Its translation: CASKRGTDNEQFF.

The rearrangement joins TRBV7-6 to TRBJ1-1; perhaps TRBD1 as D (6 bases). Germline loops: CDR1 SGHVS, CDR2 FNYEAQ. The CDR3 runs to 14 residues. Deletions cut 5 bases from V and 1 base from J, with 11 bases between. The CDR3 reads CASSKGGGNTEAFF. The CDR3 DNA is TGTGCCAGCAGCAAGGGGGGTGGGAACACTGAAGCTTTCTTT. Combining the CDR3 with reference TRBV7-6 and TRBJ1-1 gives the whole variable domain GAGVSQSPRYKVTKRGQDVALRCDPISGHVSLYWYRQALGQGPEFLTYFNYEAQQDKSGLPNDRFSAERPEGSISTLTIQRTEQRDSAMYRCASSKGGGNTEAFFGQGTRLTVV.

This chain uses TRBV5-1 with TRBJ1-3, with 8 bases lining up with TRBD1. The length of the CDR3 is 15 residues. Per germline, CDR1 SGHRS and CDR2 YFSETQ. The J segment lost 6 bases and the V segment lost 4 bases, leaving 9 bases of the junction unmatched. The CDR3 here is CASSATTGEKNTIYF. The DNA of the CDR3 is TGCGCCAGCAGCGCGACGACAGGGGAAAAAAACACCATATATTTT.

The chain has TRBV5-1 and TRBJ2-5; 15 bases align to TRBD2. Germline V gene lookup returns CDR1 SGHRS and CDR2 YFSETQ. The CDR3 covers 16 residues. Losses at the gene ends were 3 bases for V and 2 bases for J; bases not matched to a gene: 2. The CDR3 protein is CASSSGLAGGQETQYF. CDR3 bases: TGCGCCAGCAGCTCGGGACTAGCGGGGGGTCAAGAGACCCAGTACTTC. Supplemented by reference TRBV5-1 and TRBJ2-5, the full variable domain reads KAGVTQTPRYLIKTRGQQVTLSCSPISGHRSVSWYQQTPGQGLQFLFEYFSETQRNKGNFPGRFSGRQFSNSRSEMNVSTLELGDSALYLCASSSGLAGGQETQYFGPGTRLLVL.

CDR3 DNA: TGTGCCAGCAGCTTAAGTAGCGGGGGCCAGCCCCAGCATTTT. It yields the protein CASSLSSGGQPQHF. This sequence joins TRBV7-2 and TRBJ1-5; TRBD1 is a possible D gene (6 bases). Germline V lookup: CDR1 SGHTA, CDR2 FQGNSA. V lost 2 bases and J lost 7, with 12 bases in between. This CDR3 is 14 amino acids long.

This sequence joins TRBV4-2 and TRBJ1-5; D unclear. Germline-derived CDR1 and CDR2 are LGHNA and YNFKEQ. CDR3 length equals 15 residues. Trimming left V 0 bases short and J 9 bases short, with 15 bases between. CDR3 region: CASSQDSGLLRPQHF. In DNA form, the CDR3 reads TGTGCCAGCAGCCAAGATTCCGGACTGTTACGGCCCCAGCATTTT.

This rearrangement joins TRBV19 to TRBJ2-5; TRBD1 agrees at 10 bases. Germline V gene sequence: CDR1 LNHDA, CDR2 SQIVND (reference sequence). CDR3 length equals 16 residues. With 6 bases clipped from V and 5 bases from J, the junction kept 12 bases outside the gene matches. The chain's CDR3 is CASSSTGGNVRETQYF. Written as DNA, the CDR3 is TGTGCCAGTAGCTCGACAGGGGGCAACGTTCGGGAGACCCAGTACTTC.

This chain uses TRBV5-1 with TRBJ1-1, with 9 bases that match TRBD1. This CDR3 has 15 residues. In germline, CDR1 is SGHRS, CDR2 YFSETQ. V lost 5 bases to trimming and J lost 3 bases; unmatched junction nucleotides: 8. The CDR3, as DNA: TGCGCCAGCAGACCGGGACAGGGCCATTACACTGAAGCTTTCTTT. Its translation: CASRPGQGHYTEAFF.

In its sample, this clone was seen once. This chain joins TRBV5-1 and TRBJ1-1; D possibly corresponds to TRBD1 (5 bases). Germline CDR1 reads SGHRS; CDR2 reads YFSETQ. CDR3 size: 14 residues. The V end lost 0 bases, the J end lost 4 bases, and 10 bases lay between the germline ends. CDR3 in amino acids: CASSLEGRATEAFF. DNA for the CDR3: TGCGCCAGCAGCTTGGAGGGGAGGGCCACTGAAGCTTTCTTT.

This chain connects TRBV6-2 or TRBV6-3 to TRBJ2-3; the D is unclear. V was trimmed by 0 bases and J by 5 bases, leaving 12 bases between them. The CDR3 totals 15 residues. The germline gives CDR1 MNHEY, CDR2 SVGEGT. This CDR3 reads CASSYSTLDRDTQYF. The CDR3 DNA is TGTGCCAGCAGTTACTCGACATTAGATAGAGATACGCAGTATTTT.

This chain connects TRBV4-2 to TRBJ1-2, with a tentative D call TRBD1 (5 bases). V dropped 1 base and J dropped 7 bases, with 16 bases sitting between them. CDR3 length: 15 residues. Per the germline V gene, CDR1 is LGHNA and CDR2 is YNFKEQ. The CDR3 protein is CASSQGPGGQGGYTF. Here the CDR3 DNA reads TGTGCCAGCAGCCAAGGCCCCGGGGGTCAGGGTGGCTACACCTTC.